Described below is a single T cell receptor (beta chain) sequence and its context. What it recognizes is unknown. The data were taken from a study of T cell repertoires in cytomegalovirus infection. About the study: HLA-B-restricted CMV epitopes that are well studied were used alongside recently identified HLA-C-restricted ones. The public TCR beta signatures pointed to both CMV infection and matching HLA type.

MiXCR was run by TCRdb on the reads, yielding one entry per CDR3 protein. The top ten hold roughly 13% of the sample, which has more than 300,000 distinct CDR3 sequences, 34% seen once. Germline-derived CDR1 and CDR2 are SGHRS and YFSETQ. The J segment lost 7 bases and the V segment lost 5 bases, leaving 11 bases of the junction unmatched. The length of the CDR3 is 14 residues. The receptor's source is a human donor in good health (CMV status not recorded). Some clones in this sample may be carry-over from other donors' samples. The sample in question was cultured PBMCs, obtained from culture after CMV antigen stimulation. The chain employs TRBV5-1 and TRBJ1-1; 7 nucleotides match TRBD1. CDR3 DNA: TGCGCCAGCAGTTCGCGCCCCGGGGACAGTGAAGCTTTCTTT. Amino acid sequence: CASSSRPGDSEAFF. Based on the CDR3 plus reference TRBV5-1 and TRBJ1-1, the full variable domain is KAGVTQTPRYLIKTRGQQVTLSCSPISGHRSVSWYQQTPGQGLQFLFEYFSETQRNKGNFPGRFSGRQFSNSRSEMNVSTLELGDSALYLCASSSRPGDSEAFFGQGTRLTVV.